This T cell receptor beta chain is drawn from a study of T cell clonotyping in hematopoietic cell transplantation. Method: immunoSEQ multiplex PCR; TCRdb's copy keeps in-frame clones and lacks some. The table includes about 43,000 clones, approximately 81% detected once. V dropped 8 bases and J dropped 7 bases, with 20 bases sitting between them. The CDR3 runs 15 residues. Looked up from germline, CDR1 is LNHDA and CDR2 is SQIVND (reference sequence). As to time point: recipient sample about 28 days before transplant, after cytoreduction. A remark on this clone: Its specificity is unknown.

Study-level findings and limits: Higher Inverse Simpson Index values in graft donor and pretransplant recipient predicted broader posttransplant TCR diversity.

The sequence was collected from a man aged 55 to 70 with acute myeloid leukemia. Some clones in this sample may be carry-over from other donors' samples. The chain is built from TRBV19 and TRBJ1-4, with D possibly TRBD1 on 5 matching bases. This specimen consisted of peripheral blood mononuclear cells, obtained before stem cell transplant. CDR3 region: CASRAGGPLGEKLFF. CDR3 in DNA: TGTGCCAGTCGCGCGGGGGGACCCCTGGGTGAAAAACTGTTTTTT. The entire variable domain, with the rest obtained from reference TRBV19 and TRBJ1-4, is as follows: DGGITQSPKYLFRKEGQNVTLSCEQNLNHDAMYWYRQDPGQGLRLIYYSQIVNDFQKGDIAEGYSVSREKKESFPLTVTSAQKNPTAFYLCASRAGGPLGEKLFFGSGTQLSVL.